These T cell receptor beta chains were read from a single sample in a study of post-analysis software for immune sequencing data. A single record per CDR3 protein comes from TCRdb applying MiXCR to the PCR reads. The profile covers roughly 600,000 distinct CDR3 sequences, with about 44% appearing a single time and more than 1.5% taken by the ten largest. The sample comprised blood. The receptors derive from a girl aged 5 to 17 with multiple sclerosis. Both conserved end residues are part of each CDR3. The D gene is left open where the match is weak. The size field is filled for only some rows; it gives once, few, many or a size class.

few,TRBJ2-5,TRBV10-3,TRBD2,CAISTGGPRETQYF,TGTGCCATCAGCACGGGAGGGCCGAGAGAGACCCAGTACTTC
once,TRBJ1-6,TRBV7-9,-,CASTSGPITTPLHF,TGTGCCAGCACCTCCGGGCCAATAACAACACCCCTCCACTTT
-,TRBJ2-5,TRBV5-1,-,CASSLWIEEETQYF,TGCGCCAGCAGCCTTTGGATTGAGGAAGAGACCCAGTACTTC
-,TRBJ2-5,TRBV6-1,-,CASSRFILGQETQYF,TGTGCCAGCAGTAGGTTCATCCTAGGCCAAGAGACCCAGTACTTC
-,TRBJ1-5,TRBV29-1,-,CSVGTGSGNQPQHF,TGCAGCGTTGGGACCGGGAGTGGCAATCAGCCCCAGCATTTT
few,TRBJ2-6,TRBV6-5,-,CASSYSTGSGANVLTF,TGTGCCAGCAGTTACTCAACAGGGAGTGGGGCCAACGTCCTGACTTTC
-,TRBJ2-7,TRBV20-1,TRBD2,CSAYLAGGPNEQYF,TGCAGTGCCTACCTAGCGGGAGGGCCCAACGAGCAGTACTTC
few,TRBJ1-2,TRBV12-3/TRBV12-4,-,CASSLSHRAYTF,TGTGCCAGCAGCTTAAGCCACAGGGCCTACACCTTC
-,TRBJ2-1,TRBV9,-,CASSWEREQFF,TGTGCCAGCAGCTGGGAGCGGGAGCAGTTCTTC
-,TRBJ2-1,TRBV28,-,CASRETVASSYNEQFF,TGTGCCAGCAGGGAGACAGTGGCGAGCTCCTACAATGAGCAGTTCTTC
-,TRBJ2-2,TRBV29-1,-,CSGRDPVTGELFF,TGCAGCGGCCGGGACCCGGTAACCGGGGAGCTGTTTTTT
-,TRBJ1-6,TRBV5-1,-,CASSEDRRNSPLHF,TGCGCCAGCAGCGAAGACAGGAGGAATTCACCCCTCCACTTT
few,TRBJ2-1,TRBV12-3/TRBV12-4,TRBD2,CASTSQLAGRYNEQFF,TGTGCCAGCACCTCACAACTAGCGGGAAGGTACAATGAGCAGTTCTTC
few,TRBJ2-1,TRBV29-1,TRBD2,CSVQEAGEDNEQFF,TGCAGCGTCCAGGAGGCGGGGGAAGACAATGAGCAGTTCTTC
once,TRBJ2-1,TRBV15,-,CATSRDRLGSHNEQFF,TGTGCCACCAGCAGAGATCGGCTAGGCTCCCACAATGAGCAGTTCTTC
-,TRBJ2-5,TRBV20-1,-,CSASTAQETQYF,TGCAGTGCTTCGACAGCCCAAGAGACCCAGTACTTC
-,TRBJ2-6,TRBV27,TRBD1,CASSAGTGNRANVLTF,TGTGCCAGCAGTGCCGGGACAGGCAATAGGGCCAACGTCCTGACTTTC
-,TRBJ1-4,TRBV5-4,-,CASSPGYENEKLFF,TGTGCCAGCAGTCCGGGCTACGAGAACGAAAAACTGTTTTTT
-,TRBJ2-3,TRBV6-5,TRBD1,CASSYSGTGRTTQYF,TGTGCCAGCAGTTACTCCGGGACAGGGCGTACTACGCAGTATTTT
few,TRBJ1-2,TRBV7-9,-,CASRLDGQGADGYTF,TGTGCCAGCAGGTTAGATGGTCAGGGAGCGGATGGCTACACCTTC
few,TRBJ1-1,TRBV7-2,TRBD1,CASSLTGGGYTEAFF,TGTGCCAGCAGTTTAACAGGGGGCGGGTACACTGAAGCTTTCTTT
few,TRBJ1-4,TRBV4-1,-,CASSQDNWVASGNEKLFF,TGCGCCAGCAGCCAAGATAATTGGGTGGCCAGCGGTAATGAAAAACTGTTTTTT
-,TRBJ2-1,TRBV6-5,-,CASSYSGSEGGHEQFF,TGTGCCAGCAGTTACTCTGGGTCAGAGGGGGGCCATGAGCAGTTCTTC
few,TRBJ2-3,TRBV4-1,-,CASSHWMMETQYF,TGCGCCAGCAGCCATTGGATGATGGAGACGCAGTATTTT
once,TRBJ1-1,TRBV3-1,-,CASSLSSVGWPEAFF,TGTGCCAGCAGCCTCTCAAGTGTAGGGTGGCCTGAAGCTTTCTTT
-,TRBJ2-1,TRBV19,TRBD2,CASSIEGGLAGSYNEQFF,TGTGCCAGTAGTATAGAGGGGGGACTAGCGGGATCCTACAATGAGCAGTTCTTC
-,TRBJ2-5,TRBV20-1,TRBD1,CSAPRPGQGANEQYF,TGCAGTGCGCCAAGGCCGGGACAGGGGGCCAATGAGCAGTACTTC
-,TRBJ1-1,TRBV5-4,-,CASRDSGVTEAFF,TGTGCCAGCAGAGATTCCGGGGTCACTGAAGCTTTCTTT
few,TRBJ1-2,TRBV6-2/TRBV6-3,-,CASMTGVLYGYTF,TGTGCCAGCATGACAGGTGTTCTATATGGCTACACCTTC
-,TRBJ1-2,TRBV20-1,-,CSARDHGGASNYGYTF,TGCAGTGCTAGAGATCATGGGGGGGCCTCTAACTATGGCTACACCTTC
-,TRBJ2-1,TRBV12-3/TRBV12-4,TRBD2,CASSRSTSGMREQFF,TGTGCCAGCAGCCGTTCGACTAGCGGGATGCGGGAGCAGTTCTTC
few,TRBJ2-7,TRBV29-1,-,CSVDTQGRADEQYF,TGCAGCGTTGATACCCAGGGCAGGGCGGACGAGCAGTACTTC
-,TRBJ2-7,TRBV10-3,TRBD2,CAISEGLAVYEQYF,TGTGCCATCAGTGAGGGACTAGCGGTGTACGAGCAGTACTTC
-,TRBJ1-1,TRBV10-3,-,CAISKSTRTPSEAFF,TGTGCCATCAGTAAGTCGACTCGCACCCCCTCTGAAGCTTTCTTT
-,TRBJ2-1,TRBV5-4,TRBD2,CASSFSGSWEQFF,TGTGCCAGCAGCTTTAGCGGGAGTTGGGAGCAGTTCTTC
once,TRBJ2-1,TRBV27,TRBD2,CASSPGTSGSLSYNEQFF,TGTGCCAGCAGCCCCGGGACTAGCGGGAGTTTGTCCTACAATGAGCAGTTCTTC
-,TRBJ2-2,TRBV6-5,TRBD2,CASSYTAGENTGELFF,TGTGCCAGCAGTTACACTGCGGGAGAAAACACCGGGGAGCTGTTTTTT
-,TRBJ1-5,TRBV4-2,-,CASSQDANPRQPQHF,TGTGCCAGCAGCCAAGATGCAAACCCACGTCAGCCCCAGCATTTT
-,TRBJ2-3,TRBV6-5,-,CASSYSFSTDTQYF,TGTGCCAGCAGTTACTCTTTTTCAACAGATACGCAGTATTTT
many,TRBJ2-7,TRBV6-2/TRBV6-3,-,CASSYSDSYEQYF,TGTGCCAGCAGTTACTCTGACAGCTACGAGCAGTACTTC
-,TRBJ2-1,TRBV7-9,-,CASSSDSENEQFF,TGTGCCAGCAGCTCGGACAGTGAAAATGAGCAGTTCTTC
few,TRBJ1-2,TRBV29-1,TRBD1,CSVEDGGQGTDHGYTF,TGCAGCGTTGAAGACGGGGGACAGGGGACGGATCATGGCTACACCTTC
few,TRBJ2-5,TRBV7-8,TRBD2,CASSFVSGGREQYF,TGTGCCAGCAGCTTCGTTTCGGGGGGTCGGGAGCAGTACTTC
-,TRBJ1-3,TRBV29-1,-,CSVDQGGSGNTIYF,TGCAGCGTGGACCAGGGCGGTTCTGGAAACACCATATATTTT
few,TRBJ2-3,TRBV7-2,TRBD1,CASSPGQGVDTQYF,TGTGCCAGCAGCCCGGGACAGGGGGTAGATACGCAGTATTTT
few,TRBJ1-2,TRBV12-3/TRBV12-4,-,CASSFRRQAGGYTF,TGTGCCAGCAGTTTTAGGAGGCAGGCGGGAGGCTACACCTTC
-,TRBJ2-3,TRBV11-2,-,CASSLDLGSRGGDTQYF,TGTGCCAGCAGCTTAGACCTCGGCTCTAGAGGGGGAGATACGCAGTATTTT
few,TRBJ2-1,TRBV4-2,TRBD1,CASSPQETGGADEQFF,TGTGCCAGCAGCCCCCAGGAGACAGGGGGCGCGGATGAGCAGTTCTTC
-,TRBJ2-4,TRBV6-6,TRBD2,CASSYPETSGRNIQYF,TGTGCCAGCAGTTACCCCGAGACTAGCGGGAGGAACATTCAGTACTTC
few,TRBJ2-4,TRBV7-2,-,CASSWGGFDIQYF,TGTGCCAGCAGCTGGGGTGGGTTCGACATTCAGTACTTC